The sequence of this T cell receptor (beta chain) was determined in a study of cytomegalovirus exposure and HLA in healthy donors. Overall study context: A subsequent analysis reported that the roughly 120 validation repertoires were produced on the same platform that had also been used for the 666 first-cohort repertoires. Study outcomes and limitations: In vitro work confirmed that three CMV-associated chains recognize CMV antigens. The tendency of first-cohort TCR clusters to co-occur in the 100 to 150 validation repertoires emerged from a later analysis. Rarity marked most TCR sequences, yet some public TCRs occurred in many donors.

Some clones are missing from TCRdb's copy, which holds only in-frame ones; the method was immunoSEQ multiplex PCR. The sample includes under 150,000 clones, about 86% seen only once; the top ten take 2.9%. Germline lookup yields CDR1 LNHDA and CDR2 SQIVND (reference sequence). V shed 6 bases, J shed 6 bases, and the junction held 10 bases outside the gene matches. The CDR3 consists of 14 residues. A remark on this clone: The target antigen is unknown.

Source material: PBMCs. This receptor was taken from a young man in good health and CMV-seronegative. V usage is TRBV19 and J usage is TRBJ2-7; 8 bases agree with TRBD1. The CDR3, as DNA: TGTGCCAGTAGCCAGGGGGACAGGATAGGCGAGCAGTACTTC. This sequence encodes CASSQGDRIGEQYF. Together with reference TRBV19 and TRBJ2-7, the CDR3 gives the full variable domain: DGGITQSPKYLFRKEGQNVTLSCEQNLNHDAMYWYRQDPGQGLRLIYYSQIVNDFQKGDIAEGYSVSREKKESFPLTVTSAQKNPTAFYLCASSQGDRIGEQYFGPGTRLTVT.